The 30 T cell receptor beta chains listed next were all sequenced from one sample in a study of ipilimumab plus nivolumab after autologous stem cell transplantation. Libraries were prepared by immunoSEQ multiplex PCR; TCRdb keeps only in-frame clonotypes and omits some of them. The table includes about 43,000 clones, around nine tenths detected once. This material consisted of PBMCs, taken in a trial of ipilimumab plus nivolumab as post-transplant consolidation. These receptors all stem from a male donor with multiple myeloma.

V and J are TRBV4-1 and TRBJ2-5; D ambiguous. The CDR3 covers 16 residues. Germline V CDR1 and CDR2: MGHRA, YSYEKL. V lost 1 base and J 1 base, leaving 13 bases between the germline ends. The CDR3, as DNA: TGCGCCAGCAGCCAAGCTTGGGGAATATTCCAAGAGACCCAGTACTTC. It encodes CASSQAWGIFQETQYF.

In DNA form, the CDR3 reads TGTGCCAGCAGCCAAGGCAAGACCCAGTACTTC. Its translation is CASSQGKTQYF. J is TRBJ2-5 and V is TRBV4-2; D is uncertain. There are 11 residues in the CDR3. V lost 1 base and J lost 6, with 3 bases in between. CDR1 is LGHNA and CDR2 is YNFKEQ in the germline V gene.

This clone appeared once. The chain joins TRBV9 to TRBJ2-7, with D uncertain. V lost 0 bases and J 6 bases, leaving 10 bases between the germline ends. CDR3 size: 13 residues. CDR1 and CDR2 from the germline V gene are SGDLS and YYNGEE. CDR3 coding DNA: TGTGCCAGCAGCGTAGCTGCCCCGGGCGAGCAGTACTTC. Amino acid sequence: CASSVAAPGEQYF.

V gene TRBV7-9 combines with J gene TRBJ2-5; 9 nucleotides agree with TRBD1. The V gene's germline CDR1 is SEHNR and CDR2 FQNEAQ (reference sequence). V gave up 5 bases and J gave up 2 bases; unmatched junction bases: 9. The CDR3 loop spans 16 amino acids. The CDR3 region has the DNA TGTGCCAGCAGCCCAAGGACAGGGGACGCTCAAGAGACCCAGTACTTC. Protein product: CASSPRTGDAQETQYF.

This clone was observed a handful of times. As DNA, the CDR3 is TGTGCCAGCAGCTCAGTTAGGGGCAGCTATGGCTACACCTTC. Translating gives CASSSVRGSYGYTF. The J gene is TRBJ1-2, the V gene TRBV11-2, with D perhaps TRBD1 (5 bases). Trimming stripped 4 bases from V and 4 bases from J, with 13 bases between. CDR3 size: 14 residues. Germline CDR1 SGHAT, CDR2 FQNNGV.

V usage is TRBV28 and J usage is TRBJ2-7, with D tentatively TRBD2 (5 bases). Germline CDR1 reads MDHEN; CDR2 reads SYDVKM. With 8 bases removed from V and 0 bases from J, the gap between germline ends came to 14 bases. This CDR3 spans 14 amino acids. The CDR3 here is CASLQRGNSYEQYF. DNA for the CDR3: TGTGCCAGCCTACAACGGGGAAACTCCTACGAGCAGTACTTC.

This chain uses TRBV27 with TRBJ2-7, with a weak D call TRBD1 (6 bases). Germline V gene data show CDR1 as MNHEY and CDR2 as SMNVEV (reference sequence). The germline V and J ends were trimmed by 2 bases and 4 bases, with 12 bases remaining between them. CDR3 length: 14 amino acids. The CDR3: CASSLNRVGYEQYF. In DNA, the CDR3 is TGTGCCAGCAGTTTAAACAGGGTTGGGTACGAGCAGTACTTC.

The rearrangement joins TRBV29-1 to TRBJ1-2; D is unresolved. The CDR3 loop spans 12 amino acids. The ends were cut back, 4 bases at V and 0 bases at J, with 6 bases in the middle. The germline V gene encodes CDR1 SQVTM and CDR2 ANQGSEA. CDR3 residues: CSVVSANYGYTF. CDR3 DNA: TGCAGCGTTGTTTCGGCTAACTATGGCTACACCTTC.

This chain connects TRBV29-1 to TRBJ2-3; no clear D gene. The CDR3 sequence is 13 residues long. From germline, CDR1 is SQVTM and CDR2 ANQGSEA. V was trimmed by 4 bases and J by 2 bases, leaving 10 bases between them. The CDR3 nucleotides read TGCAGCGTTGTTCGGCAGGTCACAGATACGCAGTATTTT. Protein product: CSVVRQVTDTQYF.

The rearrangement links TRBV28 to TRBJ1-2; D remains unclear. V was pared by 2 bases and J by 4 bases, with 11 bases between. The CDR3 consists of 14 residues. From germline, CDR1 is MDHEN and CDR2 SYDVKM. The CDR3 region has the DNA TGTGCCAGCAGTTTACCGGCAGGCGGCTATGGCTACACCTTC. This sequence encodes CASSLPAGGYGYTF.

The chain couples TRBV27 to TRBJ1-4, with a tentative D call TRBD1 (6 bases). Trimming removed 0 bases from V and 7 bases from J, with 12 bases in between. Germline CDR1 MNHEY, CDR2 SMNVEV (reference sequence). The length of the CDR3 is 15 residues. CDR3 sequence reads: CASSLSWGLGEKLFF. The CDR3 DNA sequence: TGTGCCAGCAGTTTATCCTGGGGGCTAGGTGAAAAACTGTTTTTT.

The chain employs TRBV4-3 and TRBJ2-7, with D possibly matching TRBD1 (6 bases). Germline CDR1 LGHNA, CDR2 YSLEER. The CDR3 length is 14 residues. Trimming left V 3 bases short and J 5 bases short, with 14 bases between. The chain's CDR3 is CASSHDNRDHEQYF. The CDR3 DNA follows: TGCGCCAGCAGCCACGACAACAGGGACCACGAGCAGTACTTC.

This clone showed up just once. V is TRBV5-4 and J is TRBJ1-3; D not resolved. The germline V gene encodes CDR1 SGHNT and CDR2 YYREEE (reference sequence). The CDR3 has 13 amino acids. V dropped 0 bases and J dropped 5 bases, with 6 bases sitting between them. In DNA form, the CDR3 reads TGTGCCAGCAGCTTGGTTGGAAGAAACACCATATATTTT. Translated, it gives CASSLVGRNTIYF.

The chain combines TRBV6-6 with TRBJ1-4; 9 bases are shared with TRBD1. V shed 5 bases, J shed 6 bases, and the junction held 4 bases outside the gene matches. This CDR3 region has 14 residues. Looked up from germline, CDR1 is MNHNY and CDR2 is SVGAGI (reference sequence). CDR3 amino acids: CASSPGTGYEKLFF. The CDR3 DNA sequence: TGTGCCAGCAGTCCCGGGACAGGGTATGAAAAACTGTTTTTT.

CDR3 region: CASSIYPGLYNEQFF. As DNA, the CDR3 is TGTGCCAGTAGTATATACCCGGGTCTCTACAATGAGCAGTTCTTC. This chain uses TRBV19 with TRBJ2-1; the D is unclear. CDR1 is LNHDA and CDR2 is SQIVND in the germline V gene (reference sequence). The CDR3 sequence is 15 residues long. Trimming shortened V by 2 bases and J by 3 bases, and 11 bases separated the two germline ends.

The chain couples TRBV5-1 to TRBJ2-2, with 9 bases identical to TRBD1. Germline V gives CDR1 SGHRS, CDR2 YFSETQ. V was pared by 2 bases and J by 2 bases, with 4 bases of the junction left unmatched. The CDR3 sequence is 16 residues long. CDR3 in DNA: TGCGCCAGCAGCTTAATGGACAGGGGTAACACCGGGGAGCTGTTTTTT. Translation: CASSLMDRGNTGELFF.

The rearrangement uses TRBV7-8 and TRBJ2-5; D remains unclear. The J call is doubtful: the DNA matches TRBJ2-7 better. CDR1 and CDR2 from the germline V gene are SGHVS and FQNEAQ. There are 14 residues in the CDR3. CDR3 sequence reads: CASSSPAKAYEQYF. The CDR3 nucleotides are TGTGCCAGCAGCTCTCCAGCGAAGGCCTACGAGCAGTACTTC.

Within the sample, this clone is medium-sized. The J gene is TRBJ1-2, the V gene TRBV27, with D tentatively TRBD1 (6 bases). This CDR3 contains 15 residues. V lost 3 bases and J 5 bases, leaving 16 bases between the germline ends. The germline V gene encodes CDR1 MNHEY and CDR2 SMNVEV (reference sequence). The CDR3 loop reads CASSFGSEGGYGYTF. The CDR3 nucleotides are TGTGCCAGCAGTTTCGGGTCTGAGGGGGGTTATGGCTACACCTTC.

The chain couples TRBV28 to TRBJ1-3; D gene ambiguous. This CDR3 is 12 amino acids long. Germline V gene sequence: CDR1 MDHEN, CDR2 SYDVKM. Trimming left V 8 bases short and J 4 bases short, with 9 bases between. CDR3 protein: CASLSGGNTIYF. The CDR3 DNA follows: TGTGCCAGCCTGTCGGGGGGAAACACCATATATTTT.

This clone was seen more than once but under ten times. The CDR3 DNA sequence: TGTGCCATCAGTGGTACTAGCGGGGACTCCTACAATGAGCAGTTCTTC. The encoded protein is CAISGTSGDSYNEQFF. This chain uses TRBV10-3 with TRBJ2-1, with 10 bases aligning to TRBD2. The CDR3 runs 16 residues. Unmatched junction bases numbered 3, after V lost 4 bases and J lost 0 bases. Looked up from germline, CDR1 is ENHRY and CDR2 is SYGVKD.

The V and J genes are TRBV5-1 and TRBJ2-2, with TRBD1 identical over 9 bases. With 4 bases clipped from V and 2 bases from J, the junction kept 3 bases outside the gene matches. Germline V lookup: CDR1 SGHRS, CDR2 YFSETQ. The CDR3 runs 15 residues. CDR3 DNA: TGCGCCAGCAGCGAGGGACAGGGTAACACCGGGGAGCTGTTTTTT. Its protein is CASSEGQGNTGELFF.

The chain carries TRBV20-1 and TRBJ1-1, with no clear D. Trimming took off 6 bases at V and 1 base at J, with 6 bases between the two ends. The V gene's germline CDR1 is DFQATT and CDR2 SNEGSKA (reference sequence). This CDR3 is 11 amino acids long. The CDR3 DNA sequence: TGCAGTGCAGACGGGAACACTGAAGCTTTCTTT. It codes for CSADGNTEAFF.

This clone has just one count. The chain employs TRBV7-2 and TRBJ2-4; D not certain. The CDR3 extends over 16 amino acids. Trimming shortened V by 1 base and J by 0 bases, and 10 bases separated the two germline ends. CDR1 is SGHTA and CDR2 is FQGNSA in the germline V gene. CDR3 bases: TGTGCCAGCAGCTTAGGGGGTCCCAAAGCCAAAAACATTCAGTACTTC. It encodes CASSLGGPKAKNIQYF.

This rearrangement joins TRBV6-4 to TRBJ2-1; perhaps TRBD2 as D (5 bases). The ends were cut back, 4 bases at V and 7 bases at J, with 14 bases in the middle. Germline-derived CDR1 and CDR2 are MRHNA and SNTAGT. This CDR3 contains 14 residues. The CDR3 bases are TGTGCCAGCAGTGCCTCCCCTTGGGAGAATGAGCAGTTCTTC. Translating it yields CASSASPWENEQFF.

V gene TRBV6-5 combines with J gene TRBJ2-3, with D tentatively TRBD2 (6 bases). CDR1 and CDR2 from the germline V gene are MNHEY and SVGAGI. Trimming left V 0 bases short and J 1 base short, with 8 bases between. This CDR3 region has 15 residues. In DNA form, the CDR3 reads TGTGCCAGCAGTTACTCGCCTAGCGGCACAGATACGCAGTATTTT. It is translated as CASSYSPSGTDTQYF.

The chain couples TRBV30 to TRBJ1-5; unclear D gene. CDR1 and CDR2 from the germline V gene are GTSNPN and SVGIG (reference sequence). The CDR3 is made up of 16 amino acids. V lost 2 bases to trimming and J lost 9 bases, with 23 bases between them. Here the CDR3 DNA reads TGTGCCTGGAGTTCTCGTCCTTATGGTAGCCCGGCGCCCCAGCATTTT. Protein sequence: CAWSSRPYGSPAPQHF.

This clone showed up just a few times. The chain couples TRBV27 to TRBJ1-5, with no clear D. V gave up 4 bases and J gave up 4 bases, with 11 bases separating them. Germline CDR1 MNHEY, CDR2 SMNVEV (reference sequence). The CDR3 spans 14 residues. CDR3 DNA: TGTGCCAGCAGTTCCTCCGTGAGAAATCAGCCCCAGCATTTT. Translated, it gives CASSSSVRNQPQHF.

The chain combines TRBV10-3 with TRBJ1-2, with D perhaps TRBD1 (5 bases). Trimming cost V 3 bases and J 0 bases, with 11 bases left between them. This CDR3 is 15 amino acids long. The V gene's germline CDR1 is ENHRY and CDR2 SYGVKD. As DNA, the CDR3 is TGTGCCATCAGTGAAGGGGCAGGGACTAACTATGGCTACACCTTC. It is translated as CAISEGAGTNYGYTF.

This clone showed up just a few times. The chain combines TRBV29-1 with TRBJ2-7; TRBD2 agrees at 8 bases. Per the germline V gene, CDR1 is SQVTM and CDR2 is ANQGSEA. This CDR3 is built from 13 residues. The trim removed 6 bases at V and 2 bases at J, leaving 6 bases unmatched. Written as DNA, the CDR3 is TGCAGCGTCACCGGGGGGGCGGCCTACGAGCAGTACTTC. Translated: CSVTGGAAYEQYF.

The J gene is TRBJ2-7, the V gene TRBV6-5; no definite D call. Between the trimmed V and J ends, which lost 0 bases and 4 bases, there was a span of 13 bases. The CDR3 length is 15 residues. Germline CDR1 is MNHEY and CDR2 is SVGAGI. The CDR3 loop is CASSYSRTPTYEQYF. CDR3 bases: TGTGCCAGCAGTTACTCTAGGACCCCAACTTACGAGCAGTACTTC.